The 18 T cell receptor beta chains presented below share a single source sample, sequenced in a study of shared clonotypes between healthy human individuals. Sequenced by immunoSEQ multiplex PCR; TCRdb stores in-frame clones only, minus some. The sample lists about 1.5 million clones, 95% to 99% seen once, with about 0.45% in the top ten. Sequences were obtained from naive CD4+ T cells sorted from blood. Described subset: CD45RA+ positively selected. The receptors derive from a man aged 30 to 39 in good health.

The rearrangement links TRBV11-2 to TRBJ2-2; weak D call: TRBD2 (6 bases). CDR1 SGHAT and CDR2 FQNNGV come from the germline V gene. V was pared by 4 bases and J by 5 bases, with 17 bases between. CDR3 length equals 16 residues. The CDR3 bases are TGTGCCAGCAGCTCCGGACCCGCTCGGGGGACCGGGGAGCTGTTTTTT. Its protein is CASSSGPARGTGELFF.

V usage is TRBV5-1 and J usage is TRBJ2-3; TRBD2 matches 12 bases. Germline V gives CDR1 SGHRS, CDR2 YFSETQ. The trim removed 4 bases at V and 5 bases at J, leaving 8 bases unmatched. This CDR3 region has 16 residues. CDR3 DNA: TGCGCCAGCAGCGCGCCTAGCGGGAGGGCCCAAGATACGCAGTATTTT. Encoded protein: CASSAPSGRAQDTQYF.

As concerns this clone: Its ends do not fully match the called genes, so a read error is possible. V is TRBV29-1 and J is TRBJ1-1; 7 bases map to TRBD1. CDR3 length: 10 residues. Looked up from germline, CDR1 is SQVTM and CDR2 is ANQGSEA. The CDR3 reads CSVTGAEAFF. In nucleotides, the CDR3 is TGCAGCGTTACAGGGGCTGAGGCTTTCTTT.

V usage is TRBV7-8 and J usage is TRBJ1-5, with D possibly matching TRBD1 (5 bases). Germline CDR1 reads SGHVS; CDR2 reads FQNEAQ. V was cut by 7 bases and J by 7 bases, with 11 bases left in between. This CDR3 has 12 residues. CDR3 region: CASTTSGQPQHF. The DNA of the CDR3 is TGTGCCAGCACTACCTCAGGGCAGCCCCAGCATTTT.

This chain connects TRBV5-4 to TRBJ2-7; D perhaps matches TRBD2 (5 bases). Germline loops: CDR1 SGHNT, CDR2 YYREEE (reference sequence). Trimming left V 5 bases short and J 0 bases short, with 12 bases between. This CDR3 is 14 amino acids long. The chain's CDR3 is CASSSYRGSYEQYF. CDR3 DNA: TGTGCCAGCAGTTCCTATCGGGGCTCCTACGAGCAGTACTTC.

This sequence joins TRBV7-2 and TRBJ1-2; a possible D gene is TRBD1 (5 bases). CDR1 is SGHTA and CDR2 is FQGNSA in the germline V gene. The CDR3 has 13 residues. V was cut by 1 base and J by 8 bases, with 11 bases left in between. In DNA form, the CDR3 reads TGTGCCAGCAGCTTAGACCCGACAGAGGGCTACACCTTC. This codes for CASSLDPTEGYTF.

A note on this clone: Compared with germline, one end of the junction differs, possibly owing to a read error. The chain has TRBV6-5 and TRBJ1-1; D gene uncertain. The germline CDR1 and CDR2 sequences are MNHEY and SVGAGI. This CDR3 contains 15 residues. Written as DNA, the CDR3 is TGTGCCAGCAGTTACTTTACCCTTCCCGGCCCGGTTGCGATTTTT. Residues: CASSYFTLPGPVAIF.

The chain recombines TRBV6-5 with TRBJ1-2, with TRBD1 identical over 9 bases. The CDR3 sequence is 13 residues long. The germline gives CDR1 MNHEY, CDR2 SVGAGI. V shed 3 bases, J shed 6 bases, and the junction held 2 bases outside the gene matches. The CDR3 coding sequence is TGTGCCAGCAGTTATGGGACAGGGAATGGCTACACCTTC. Amino acid sequence: CASSYGTGNGYTF.

This clone was found once. The chain uses TRBV27 and TRBJ1-2; 9 nucleotides align to TRBD1. The CDR3 is 15 residues long. Trimming at V came to 6 bases and at J to 8 bases, leaving 13 bases not matched to a gene. CDR1 is MNHEY, CDR2 SMNVEV, per germline (reference sequence). CDR3 residues: CASRPPGQGVPGYTF. The CDR3 DNA is TGTGCCAGCAGACCACCGGGACAGGGAGTGCCAGGCTACACCTTC.

The chain carries TRBV28 and TRBJ2-2; 8 bases line up with TRBD1. The CDR3 runs to 14 residues. J was trimmed by 4 bases and V by 6 bases; bases with no gene match: 4. The germline CDR1 and CDR2 sequences are MDHEN and SYDVKM. The CDR3 protein is CASRITGGTGELFF. The CDR3 bases are TGTGCCAGCAGGATCACAGGGGGCACCGGGGAGCTGTTTTTT.

The chain has TRBV19 and TRBJ2-6; D gene uncertain. The V end lost 8 bases, the J end lost 0 bases, and 5 bases lay between the germline ends. Germline CDR1 and CDR2: LNHDA and SQIVND (reference sequence). This CDR3 comprises 13 residues. This CDR3 is CASHVSGANVLTF. The CDR3 coding sequence is TGTGCCAGTCATGTCTCTGGGGCCAACGTCCTGACTTTC.

The rearrangement links TRBV28 to TRBJ2-3; D is perhaps TRBD1 (5 bases). This CDR3 has 14 amino acids. The germline V gene encodes CDR1 MDHEN and CDR2 SYDVKM. Between the trimmed V and J ends, which lost 2 bases and 4 bases, there was a span of 10 bases. The CDR3 DNA reads TGTGCCAGCAGTTTACAGGGATACCCAGATACGCAGTATTTT. Residues: CASSLQGYPDTQYF.

The DNA of the CDR3 is TGTGCCAGCAGCTTAAGGGAGGGCGGCTACGAGCAGTACTTC. This gives the protein CASSLREGGYEQYF. V and J are TRBV5-4 and TRBJ2-7; 7 bases match TRBD2. CDR3 size: 14 residues. V was clipped by 2 bases and J by 3 bases; unmatched bases: 5. Germline CDR1 reads SGHNT; CDR2 reads YYREEE (reference sequence).

This sequence joins TRBV21-1 and TRBJ2-7; no check of the table's D call, TRBD1, against the DNA was made. TRBV21-1 is a pseudogene locus. CDR3 size: 13 residues. CDR3 nucleotide sequence: TGTGCCAGCAGAGGAGGACAGGCCTACGAGCAGTACTTC. The encoded protein is CASRGGQAYEQYF.

This chain connects TRBV29-1 to TRBJ2-7; D not certain. The CDR3 consists of 17 residues. Trimming cost V 3 bases and J 0 bases, with 21 bases left between them. Looked up from germline, CDR1 is SQVTM and CDR2 is ANQGSEA. CDR3 sequence (DNA): TGCAGCGTTGATGTAGGCCACGGAGCCTGGGGCTCCTACGAGCAGTACTTC. Residues: CSVDVGHGAWGSYEQYF.

Details on this clone: The sample carries other DNA sequences with the same CDR3. The J gene is TRBJ1-2, the V gene TRBV19, with no clear D. The germline V gene has CDR1 LNHDA and CDR2 SQIVND (reference sequence). This CDR3 has 13 amino acids. Trimming cost V 7 bases and J 4 bases, with 13 bases left between them. CDR3 nucleotides: TGTGCCAGTACTGCCGTAGGAGTCTATGGCTACACCTTC. Protein: CASTAVGVYGYTF.

The J gene is TRBJ2-7, the V gene TRBV9; D is ambiguous. The length of the CDR3 is 13 residues. With 0 bases removed from V and 6 bases from J, the gap between germline ends came to 10 bases. Germline assignment: CDR1 SGDLS and CDR2 YYNGEE. CDR3: CASSVATVGEQYF. The CDR3 nucleotides are TGTGCCAGCAGCGTAGCTACGGTGGGCGAGCAGTACTTC.

V gene TRBV6-5 combines with J gene TRBJ1-1; TRBD1 matches 7 bases. Germline-derived CDR1 and CDR2 are MNHEY and SVGAGI. With V trimmed by 3 bases and J by 3 bases, 10 bases remained unmatched. This CDR3 is 16 amino acids long. This CDR3 reads CASSYETGQSYTEAFF. The CDR3 region has the DNA TGTGCCAGCAGTTATGAAACGGGACAGAGTTACACTGAAGCTTTCTTT.